This T cell receptor beta chain derives from a study of T cell responses to AZD1222 COVID-19 vaccine. CDR1 and CDR2 (germline): GTSNPN, SVGIG (reference sequence). This CDR3 region has 15 residues. The V and J ends lost 0 bases and 8 bases respectively, with 17 bases between them. General study points: In the spike-specific TCR repertoire, nearly half reportedly target unmutated variant regions. Among AZD1222 vaccinees, only five or six were seropositive at baseline. Dominant at 160-218 and 743-854, vaccine-associated CD4 TCRs also spanned spike. White British donors predominated, females outnumbered males, and clonal diversity was possibly underestimated.

The data were produced by immunoSEQ multiplex PCR, yet TCRdb's version contains in-frame clones alone and is incomplete. In the table there are about 210,000 clones, about 94% of which are singletons. Of note for this clone: Its cognate antigen is unknown.

This receptor was obtained from an adult who received the MenACWY meningococcal vaccine as a control. Sequencing was performed on peripheral blood, taken 28 days after the second dose of the MenACWY control vaccine. The chain carries TRBV30 and TRBJ2-1, with D tentatively TRBD1 or TRBD2 (5 bases each). CDR3 coding DNA: TGTGCCTGGAGTGTTCTACCCGGGACCTCATATGAGCAGTTCTTC. As protein: CAWSVLPGTSYEQFF. Together with reference TRBV30 and TRBJ2-1, the CDR3 gives the full variable domain: SQTIHQWPATLVQPVGSPLSLECTVEGTSNPNLYWYRQAAGRGLQLLFYSVGIGQISSEVPQNLSASRPQDRQFILSSKKLLLSDSGFYLCAWSVLPGTSYEQFFGPGTRLTVL.